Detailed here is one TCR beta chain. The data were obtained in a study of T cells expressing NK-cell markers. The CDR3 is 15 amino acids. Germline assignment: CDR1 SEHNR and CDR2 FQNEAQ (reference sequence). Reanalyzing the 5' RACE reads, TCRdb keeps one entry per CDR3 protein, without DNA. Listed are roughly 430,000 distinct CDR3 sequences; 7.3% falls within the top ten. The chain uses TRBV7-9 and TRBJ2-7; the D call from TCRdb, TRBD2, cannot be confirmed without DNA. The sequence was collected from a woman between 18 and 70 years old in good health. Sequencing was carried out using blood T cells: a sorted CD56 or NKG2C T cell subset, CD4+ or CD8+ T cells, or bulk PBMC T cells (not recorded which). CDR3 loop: CASTPWRDSKGEQYF.